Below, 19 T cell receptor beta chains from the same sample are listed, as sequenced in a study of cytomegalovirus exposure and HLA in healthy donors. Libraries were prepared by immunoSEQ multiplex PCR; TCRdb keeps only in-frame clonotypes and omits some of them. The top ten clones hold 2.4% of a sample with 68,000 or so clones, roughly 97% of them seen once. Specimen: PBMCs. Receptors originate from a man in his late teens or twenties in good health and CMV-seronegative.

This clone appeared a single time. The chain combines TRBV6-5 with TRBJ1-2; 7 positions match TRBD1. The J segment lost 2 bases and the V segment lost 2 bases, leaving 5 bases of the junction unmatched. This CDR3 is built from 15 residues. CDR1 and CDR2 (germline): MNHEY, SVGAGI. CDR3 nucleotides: TGTGCCAGCAGTTACGGACAGGACCAGAACTATGGCTACACCTTC. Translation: CASSYGQDQNYGYTF.

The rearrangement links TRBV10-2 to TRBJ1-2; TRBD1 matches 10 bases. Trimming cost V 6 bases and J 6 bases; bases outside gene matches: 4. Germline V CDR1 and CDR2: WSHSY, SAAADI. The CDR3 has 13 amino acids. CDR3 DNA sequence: TGCGCCAGCAGGGCCGGGACAGGGGATGGCTACACCTTC. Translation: CASRAGTGDGYTF.

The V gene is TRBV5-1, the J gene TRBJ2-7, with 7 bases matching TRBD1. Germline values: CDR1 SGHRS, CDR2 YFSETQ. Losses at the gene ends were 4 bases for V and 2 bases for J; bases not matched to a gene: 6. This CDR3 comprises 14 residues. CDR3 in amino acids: CASSPRGTAYEQYF. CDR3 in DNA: TGCGCCAGCAGCCCACGAGGGACAGCCTACGAGCAGTACTTC.

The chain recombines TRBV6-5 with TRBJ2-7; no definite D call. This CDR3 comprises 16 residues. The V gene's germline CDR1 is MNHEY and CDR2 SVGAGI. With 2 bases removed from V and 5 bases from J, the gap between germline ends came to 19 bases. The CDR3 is CASSYGRAELTDEQYF. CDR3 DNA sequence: TGTGCCAGCAGTTACGGCCGTGCGGAATTGACGGACGAGCAGTACTTC.

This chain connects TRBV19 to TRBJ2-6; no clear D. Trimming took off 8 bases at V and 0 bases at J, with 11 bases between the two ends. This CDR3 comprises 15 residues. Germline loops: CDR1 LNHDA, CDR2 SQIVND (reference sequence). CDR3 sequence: CASSSQPSGANVLTF. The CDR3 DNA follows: TGTGCCAGTTCTTCACAGCCCTCTGGGGCCAACGTCCTGACTTTC.

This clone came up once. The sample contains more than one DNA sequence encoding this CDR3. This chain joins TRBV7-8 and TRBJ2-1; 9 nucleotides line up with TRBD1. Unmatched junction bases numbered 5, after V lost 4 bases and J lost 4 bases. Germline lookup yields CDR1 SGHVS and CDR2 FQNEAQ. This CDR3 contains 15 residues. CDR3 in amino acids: CASSYRDRVYNEQFF. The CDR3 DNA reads TGTGCCAGCAGCTATCGGGACAGGGTTTACAATGAGCAGTTCTTC.

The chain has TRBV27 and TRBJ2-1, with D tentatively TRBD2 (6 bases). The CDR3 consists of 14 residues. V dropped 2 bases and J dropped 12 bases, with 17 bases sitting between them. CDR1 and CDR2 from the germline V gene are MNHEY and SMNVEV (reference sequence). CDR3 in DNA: TGTGCCAGCAGTTTAGCGGGGAGCGGATACGTGCAGTTCTTC. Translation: CASSLAGSGYVQFF.

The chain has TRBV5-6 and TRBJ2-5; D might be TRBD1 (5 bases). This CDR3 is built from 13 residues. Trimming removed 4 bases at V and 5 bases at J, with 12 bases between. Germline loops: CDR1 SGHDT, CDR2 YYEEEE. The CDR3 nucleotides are TGTGCCAGCAGCCCTCAGGGATCGGAGACCCAGTACTTC. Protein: CASSPQGSETQYF.

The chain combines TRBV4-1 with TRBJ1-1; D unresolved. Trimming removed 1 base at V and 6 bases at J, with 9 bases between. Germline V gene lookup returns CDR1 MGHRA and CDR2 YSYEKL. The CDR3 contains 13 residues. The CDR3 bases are TGCGCCAGCAGCCAAGGAAGGCGGCCTGAAGCTTTCTTT. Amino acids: CASSQGRRPEAFF.

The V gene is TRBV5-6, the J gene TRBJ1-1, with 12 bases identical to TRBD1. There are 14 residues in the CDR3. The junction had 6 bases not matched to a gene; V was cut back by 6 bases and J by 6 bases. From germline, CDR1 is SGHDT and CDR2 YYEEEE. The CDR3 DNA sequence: TGTGCCAGCAAAGTCCGGGACAGGGGGCCTGAAGCTTTCTTT. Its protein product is CASKVRDRGPEAFF.

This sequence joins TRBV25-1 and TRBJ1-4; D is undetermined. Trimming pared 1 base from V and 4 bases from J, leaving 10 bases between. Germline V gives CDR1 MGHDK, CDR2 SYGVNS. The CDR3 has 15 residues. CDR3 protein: CASSELAGNNEKLFF. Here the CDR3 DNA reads TGTGCCAGCAGTGAATTGGCAGGAAATAATGAAAAACTGTTTTTT.

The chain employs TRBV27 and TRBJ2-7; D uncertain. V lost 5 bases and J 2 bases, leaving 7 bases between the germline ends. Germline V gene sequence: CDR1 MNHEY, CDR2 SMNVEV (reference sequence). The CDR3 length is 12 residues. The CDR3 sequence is CASSPGPYEQYF. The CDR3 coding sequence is TGTGCCAGCAGTCCAGGCCCCTACGAGCAGTACTTC.

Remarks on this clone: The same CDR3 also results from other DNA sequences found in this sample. The CDR3, as DNA: TGTGCCAGCAGTTTATTTTCCCCTCGAGGGAGTGGCACTGAAGCTTTCTTT. The encoded protein is CASSLFSPRGSGTEAFF. The chain combines TRBV27 with TRBJ1-1; D call uncertain. The CDR3 is 17 amino acids. With 1 base removed from V and 4 bases from J, the gap between germline ends came to 19 bases. The V gene's germline CDR1 is MNHEY and CDR2 SMNVEV (reference sequence).

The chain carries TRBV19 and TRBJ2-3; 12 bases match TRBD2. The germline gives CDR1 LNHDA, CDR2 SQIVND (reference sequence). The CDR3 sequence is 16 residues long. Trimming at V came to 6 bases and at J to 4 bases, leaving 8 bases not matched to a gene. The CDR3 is CASSPVTSGRSDTQYF. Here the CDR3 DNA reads TGTGCCAGTAGCCCAGTAACTAGCGGGAGGTCAGATACGCAGTATTTT.

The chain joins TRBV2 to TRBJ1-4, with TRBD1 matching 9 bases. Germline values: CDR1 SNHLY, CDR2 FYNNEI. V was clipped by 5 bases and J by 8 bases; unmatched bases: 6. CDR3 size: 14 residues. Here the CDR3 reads CASSRTGVEEKLFF. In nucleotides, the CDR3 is TGTGCCAGCAGTAGGACAGGGGTTGAGGAAAAACTGTTTTTT.

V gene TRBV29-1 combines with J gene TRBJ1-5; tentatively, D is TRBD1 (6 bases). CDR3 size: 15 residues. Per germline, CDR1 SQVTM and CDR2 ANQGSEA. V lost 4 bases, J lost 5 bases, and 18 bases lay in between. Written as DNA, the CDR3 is TGCAGCGTTGCTCTCTCGGGGGGCGGTTATCAGCCCCAGCATTTT. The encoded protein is CSVALSGGGYQPQHF.

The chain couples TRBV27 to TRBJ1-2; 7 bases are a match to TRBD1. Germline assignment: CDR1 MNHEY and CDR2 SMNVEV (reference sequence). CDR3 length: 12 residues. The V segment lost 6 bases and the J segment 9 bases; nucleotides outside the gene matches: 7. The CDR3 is CASSSTGLSYTF. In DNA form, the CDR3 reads TGTGCCAGCAGCTCGACAGGGCTCAGCTACACCTTC.

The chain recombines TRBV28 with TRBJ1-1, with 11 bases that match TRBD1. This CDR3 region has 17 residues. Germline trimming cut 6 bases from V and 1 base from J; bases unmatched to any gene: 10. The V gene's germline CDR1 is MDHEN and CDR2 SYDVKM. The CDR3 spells CASRLLVGTGGNTEAFF. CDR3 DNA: TGTGCCAGCAGACTATTGGTGGGGACAGGGGGGAACACTGAAGCTTTCTTT.

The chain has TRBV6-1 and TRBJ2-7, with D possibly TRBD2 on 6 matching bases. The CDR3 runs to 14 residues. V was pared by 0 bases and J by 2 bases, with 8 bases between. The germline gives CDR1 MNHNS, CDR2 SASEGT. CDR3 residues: CASSEAGLAYEQYF. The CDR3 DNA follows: TGTGCCAGCAGTGAAGCGGGACTCGCCTACGAGCAGTACTTC.